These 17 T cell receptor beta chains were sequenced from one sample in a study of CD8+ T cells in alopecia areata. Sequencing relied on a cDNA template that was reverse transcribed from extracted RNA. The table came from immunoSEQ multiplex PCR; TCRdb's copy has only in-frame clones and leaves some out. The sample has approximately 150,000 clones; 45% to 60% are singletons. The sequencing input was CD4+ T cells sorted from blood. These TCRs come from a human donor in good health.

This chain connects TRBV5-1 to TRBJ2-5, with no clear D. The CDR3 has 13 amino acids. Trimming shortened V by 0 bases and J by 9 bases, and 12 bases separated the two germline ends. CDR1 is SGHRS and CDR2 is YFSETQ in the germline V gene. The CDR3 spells CASSLDDPKPQYF. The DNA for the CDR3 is TGCGCCAGCAGCTTGGATGACCCTAAGCCCCAGTACTTC.

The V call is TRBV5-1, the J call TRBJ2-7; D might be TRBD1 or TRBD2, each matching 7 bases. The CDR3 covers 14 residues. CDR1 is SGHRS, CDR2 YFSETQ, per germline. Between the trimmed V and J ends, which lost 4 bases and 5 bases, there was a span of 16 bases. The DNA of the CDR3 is TGCGCCAGCAGCGCCAAGACAGGGACTAACGAGCAGTACTTC. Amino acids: CASSAKTGTNEQYF.

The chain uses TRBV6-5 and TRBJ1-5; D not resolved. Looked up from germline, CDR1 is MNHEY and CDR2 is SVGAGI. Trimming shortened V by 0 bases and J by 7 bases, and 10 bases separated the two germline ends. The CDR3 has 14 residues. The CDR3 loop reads CASSYSSGRQPQHF. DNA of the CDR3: TGTGCCAGCAGTTACTCATCAGGAAGGCAGCCCCAGCATTTT.

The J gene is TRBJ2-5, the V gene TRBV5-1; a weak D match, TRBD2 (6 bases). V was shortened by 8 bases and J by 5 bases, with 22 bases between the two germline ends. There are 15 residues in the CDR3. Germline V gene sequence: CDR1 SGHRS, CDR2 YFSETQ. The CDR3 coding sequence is TGCGCCAGTTCCGGCGCGGGACGGGGATTTGAGACCCAGTACTTC. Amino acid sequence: CASSGAGRGFETQYF.

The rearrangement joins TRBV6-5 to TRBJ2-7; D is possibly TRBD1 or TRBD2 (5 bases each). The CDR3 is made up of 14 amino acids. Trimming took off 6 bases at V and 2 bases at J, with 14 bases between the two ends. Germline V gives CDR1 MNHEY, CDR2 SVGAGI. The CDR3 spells CASRPGTDTYEQYF. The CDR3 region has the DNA TGTGCCAGCAGGCCCGGGACCGACACCTACGAGCAGTACTTC.

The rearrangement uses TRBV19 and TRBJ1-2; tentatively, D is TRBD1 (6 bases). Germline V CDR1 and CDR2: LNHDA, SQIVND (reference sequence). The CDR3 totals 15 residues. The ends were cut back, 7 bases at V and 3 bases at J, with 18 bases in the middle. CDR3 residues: CASTPEGGHYYGYTF. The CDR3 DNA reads TGTGCCAGTACCCCCGAAGGGGGACACTACTATGGCTACACCTTC.

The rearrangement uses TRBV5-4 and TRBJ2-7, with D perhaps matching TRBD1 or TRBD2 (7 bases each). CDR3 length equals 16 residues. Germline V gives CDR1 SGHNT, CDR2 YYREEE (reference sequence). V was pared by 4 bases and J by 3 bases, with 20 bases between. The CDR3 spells CASSPSGTAGYYEQYF. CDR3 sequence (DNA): TGTGCCAGCAGCCCCAGCGGGACAGCCGGATACTACGAGCAGTACTTC.

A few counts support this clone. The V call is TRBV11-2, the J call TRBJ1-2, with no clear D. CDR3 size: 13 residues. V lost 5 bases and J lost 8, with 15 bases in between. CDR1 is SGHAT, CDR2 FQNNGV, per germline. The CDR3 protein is CASSQDGPGGYTF. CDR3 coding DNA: TGTGCCAGCAGCCAGGACGGCCCGGGGGGCTACACCTTC.

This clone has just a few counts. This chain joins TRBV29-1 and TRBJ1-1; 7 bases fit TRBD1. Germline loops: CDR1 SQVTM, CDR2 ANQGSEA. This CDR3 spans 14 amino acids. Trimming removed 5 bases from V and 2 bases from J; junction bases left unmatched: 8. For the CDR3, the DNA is TGCAGCGTTTTCCGCCAGGGGGGAAACACTGAAGCTTTCTTT. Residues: CSVFRQGGNTEAFF.

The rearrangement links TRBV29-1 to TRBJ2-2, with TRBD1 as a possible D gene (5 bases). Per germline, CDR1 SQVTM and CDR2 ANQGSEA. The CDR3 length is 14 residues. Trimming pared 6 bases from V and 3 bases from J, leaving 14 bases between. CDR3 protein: CSVGAGSDTGELFF. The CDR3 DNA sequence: TGCAGCGTAGGGGCAGGATCCGACACCGGGGAGCTGTTTTTT.

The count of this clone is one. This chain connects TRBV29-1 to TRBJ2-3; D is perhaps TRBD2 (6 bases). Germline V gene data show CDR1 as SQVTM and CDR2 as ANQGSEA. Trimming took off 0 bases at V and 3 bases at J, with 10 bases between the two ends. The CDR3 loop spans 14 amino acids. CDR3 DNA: TGCAGCGTTGAAGATCTGGGGAGGACAGATACGCAGTATTTT. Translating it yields CSVEDLGRTDTQYF.

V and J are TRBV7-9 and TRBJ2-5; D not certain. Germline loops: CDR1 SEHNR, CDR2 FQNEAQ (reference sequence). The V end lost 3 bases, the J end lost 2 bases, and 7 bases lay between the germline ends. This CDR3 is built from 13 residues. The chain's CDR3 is CASSFRAQETQYF. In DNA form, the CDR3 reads TGTGCCAGCAGCTTCCGGGCTCAAGAGACCCAGTACTTC.

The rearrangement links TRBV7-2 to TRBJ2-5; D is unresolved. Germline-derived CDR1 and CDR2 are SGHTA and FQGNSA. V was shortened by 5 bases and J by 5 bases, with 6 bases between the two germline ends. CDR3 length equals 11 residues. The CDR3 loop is CASSHVETQYF. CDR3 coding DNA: TGTGCCAGCAGCCACGTTGAGACCCAGTACTTC.

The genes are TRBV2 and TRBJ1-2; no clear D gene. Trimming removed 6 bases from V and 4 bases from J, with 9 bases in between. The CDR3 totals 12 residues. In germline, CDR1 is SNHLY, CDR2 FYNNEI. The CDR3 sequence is CASRVRLYGYTF. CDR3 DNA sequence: TGTGCCAGCAGGGTCAGGCTCTATGGCTACACCTTC.

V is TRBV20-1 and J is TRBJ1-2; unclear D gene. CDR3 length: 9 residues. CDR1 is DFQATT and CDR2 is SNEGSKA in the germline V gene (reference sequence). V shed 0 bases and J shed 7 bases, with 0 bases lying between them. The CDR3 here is CSARDGYTF. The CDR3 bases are TGCAGTGCTAGAGATGGCTACACCTTC.

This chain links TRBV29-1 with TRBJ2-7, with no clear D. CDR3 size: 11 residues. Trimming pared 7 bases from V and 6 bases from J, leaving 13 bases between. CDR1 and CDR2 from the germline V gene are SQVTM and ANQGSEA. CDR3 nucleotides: TGCAGCGGGGGTGCGCAAGGCGAGCAGTACTTC. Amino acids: CSGGAQGEQYF.

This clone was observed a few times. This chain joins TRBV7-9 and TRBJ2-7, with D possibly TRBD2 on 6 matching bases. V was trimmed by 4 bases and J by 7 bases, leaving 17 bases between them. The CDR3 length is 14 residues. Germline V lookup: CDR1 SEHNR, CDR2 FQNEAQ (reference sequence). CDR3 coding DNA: TGTGCCAGCAGCTACAGCGGGCGGCCCCTGGAGCAGTACTTC. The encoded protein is CASSYSGRPLEQYF.